The rows below give T cell receptor beta chains drawn from one sample of a study of tumor-infiltrating lymphocytes in localized non-small cell lung cancer. The repertoire was sequenced with immunoSEQ multiplex PCR; TCRdb's copy has only in-frame clones and lacks some. The table records 12,000 or so clones, under 90% of them present only once. Sequencing used lung tumor tissue. These receptor sequences come from a human donor with non-small cell lung cancer. The CDR3 runs from the conserved cysteine through the conserved F or W. The order of the fields is V gene, clone size, D gene, J gene, CDR3 DNA, CDR3 protein. The D gene is left open where the match is weak. Not all rows give a size; the values are once, few, many and, for expanded clones, a class.

TRBV18	NA	NA	TRBJ2-7	TGTGCCAGCTCACAAACTAGCTCCTACGAGCAGTACTTC	CASSQTSSYEQYF
TRBV4-1	NA	NA	TRBJ2-5	TGCGCCAGCAGCCAATTAAGGGAAAGGGAGACCCAGTACTTC	CASSQLRERETQYF
TRBV4-2	NA	NA	TRBJ2-1	TGTGCCAGCAGCCAGGACCTCCGGGCCTACAATGAGCAGTTCTTC	CASSQDLRAYNEQFF
TRBV18	once	TRBD1	TRBJ1-5	TGTGCCAGCTCACCACCGGGACAGAATCAGCCCCAGCATTTT	CASSPPGQNQPQHF
TRBV2	few	NA	TRBJ1-5	TGTGCCAGCAGTCTAGACAGAGACCAGCATTTT	CASSLDRDQHF
TRBV4-2	NA	NA	TRBJ2-5	TGTGCCAGCAGCCAAGGTTACAGGGAAGAGACCCAGTACTTC	CASSQGYREETQYF
TRBV7-8	NA	NA	TRBJ2-7	TGTGCCAGCAGCTTAGGGGCGACTTTATCCTACGAGCAGTACTTC	CASSLGATLSYEQYF
TRBV7-9	NA	NA	TRBJ2-5	TGTGCCAGCAGCTTCGGACGCGTCGGTGGAGAGACCCAGTACTTC	CASSFGRVGGETQYF
TRBV5-1	few	NA	TRBJ1-2	TGCGCCAGCAGCTTGGACTCTTTTGGCTACACCTTC	CASSLDSFGYTF
TRBV5-1	NA	TRBD2	TRBJ2-1	TGCGCCAGCAGCTTGGCACTAGCGGGAGGATACAATGAGCAGTTCTTC	CASSLALAGGYNEQFF
TRBV5-1	NA	NA	TRBJ2-7	TGCGCCAGCAGCTTCGGCTCCGGGCCGAACGAGCAGTACTTC	CASSFGSGPNEQYF
TRBV5-1	once	NA	TRBJ1-4	TGCGCCAGCAGCTTGGTAGGGTCTGAAAAACTGTTTTTT	CASSLVGSEKLFF
TRBV5-4	NA	NA	TRBJ1-1	TGTGCCAGCAGCTTGGCCTCTGAAGGGACTGAAGCTTTCTTT	CASSLASEGTEAFF
TRBV10-3	NA	NA	TRBJ1-2	TGTGCCACCAACGGTGGTGATGGCTACACCTTC	CATNGGDGYTF
TRBV21-1	NA	NA	TRBJ2-7	TGTGCCAGCAGCGAAACTAGCGGTGGGAACTACGAGCAGTACTTC	CASSETSGGNYEQYF
TRBV11-2	NA	NA	TRBJ2-3	TGTGCCAGCAGCCGTGGGGTACTAGCCGACGCCGGAGATACGCAGTATTTT	CASSRGVLADAGDTQYF
TRBV15	NA	NA	TRBJ2-2	TGTGCCACCAGCAGAGGGGACACCGGGGAGCTGTTTTTT	CATSRGDTGELFF
TRBV29-1	NA	NA	TRBJ2-2	TGCAGCGTTGAGCCCACCGGGGAGCTGTTTTTT	CSVEPTGELFF
TRBV5-1	few	NA	TRBJ2-7	TGCGCCAGCAGCGACCGGGACCTACCTCCTGACGAGCAGTACTTC	CASSDRDLPPDEQYF
TRBV9	NA	NA	TRBJ2-5	TGTGCCAGCAGCGTAGGTTGGGGATCCCAAGAGACCCAGTACTTC	CASSVGWGSQETQYF